A selection of T cell receptor beta chains follows, all from one sample in a study of blood T cells in healthy people across ages. In TCRdb, the 5' RACE reads were re-called with MiXCR into one record per CDR3 protein. The repertoire holds about 810,000 distinct CDR3 sequences, with roughly 40% as singletons. Sample: blood. These receptors were taken from a man aged 18 to 29 in good health. Both conserved end residues are part of each CDR3.

v_gene,CDR3aa
TRBV7-2,CASSRTGYYGYTF
TRBV9,CASSVGARRKAYNEQFF
TRBV7-9,CASREQGPAFF
TRBV12-3/TRBV12-4,CASSTGGAWTEAFF
TRBV20-1,CSARAIKETQYF
TRBV5-1,CASSLAGVDTQYF
TRBV12-3/TRBV12-4,CASTLGGGITDTQYF
TRBV27,CASSSWEGRDTQYF
TRBV29-1,CSVEKGRAGNNEQFF
TRBV9,CASSVDGSLAGGFSYNEQYF
TRBV29-1,CSVEVTLRQTYGYTF
TRBV5-1,CASSLTGSPHGYTF
TRBV6-5,CASSSSRPMGQDNEKLFF
TRBV29-1,CSVRANSNQPQHF
TRBV6-2/TRBV6-3,CASTLGVAGNEQFF
TRBV2,CASSEARSGLGDTQYF
TRBV11-1,CASTRTGSYEQYF
TRBV6-6,CASSYSRTWGNEQYF
TRBV12-3/TRBV12-4,CASSPRTMNHYNEQFF
TRBV12-3/TRBV12-4,CASRVASGNTIYF
TRBV7-2,CASSLYKGMGGYTF
TRBV25-1,CASNRQGARNTQYF
TRBV10-3,CAISEALAGETDTQYF
TRBV20-1,CSATKTNTEAFF
TRBV7-2,CASSAGSTDTQYF
TRBV5-7,CASSFSSGKSVYEQYF
TRBV14,CASSLNRVHGYTF
TRBV7-6,CASSPSLTSGGPTDTQYF
TRBV6-6,CAISSPAGDTQYF
TRBV12-3/TRBV12-4,CASSSDTQPWNTEAFF